This T cell receptor beta chain comes out of a study of T cells in Graves' hyperthyroidism and ophthalmopathy. V trimming: 0 bases; J trimming: 5 bases; junction bases outside the gene matches: 8. There are 17 residues in the CDR3. Germline lookup yields CDR1 LGHNT and CDR2 FRNRAP. Amplified TCR beta CDR3 regions derived from RNA transcripts. First-round RT-PCR of the TCR CDR3 relied on the HTBI primer set. TCRdb re-called the multiplex PCR reads with MiXCR, one entry per CDR3 protein. The sample carries hundreds of thousands of distinct CDR3 sequences, around 13% recorded once. Ten or more counts support this clonotype.

The sequence was obtained from a woman aged 25 to 45 with Graves' hyperthyroidism that later progressed to Graves' ophthalmopathy. The J gene is TRBJ2-3, the V gene TRBV12-5; 10 nucleotides line up with TRBD1. Specimen: blood. As DNA, the CDR3 is TGTGCTAGTGGTTTGGTCCTCGGGACAGGGGCTGGAGATACGCAGTATTTT. As protein: CASGLVLGTGAGDTQYF.